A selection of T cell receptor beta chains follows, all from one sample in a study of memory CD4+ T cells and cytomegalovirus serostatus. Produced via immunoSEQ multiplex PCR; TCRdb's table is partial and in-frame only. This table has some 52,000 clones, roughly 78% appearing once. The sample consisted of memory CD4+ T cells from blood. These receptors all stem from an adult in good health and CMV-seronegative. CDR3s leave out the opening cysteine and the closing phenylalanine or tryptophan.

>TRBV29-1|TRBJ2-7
SVVIWTGPKEQY
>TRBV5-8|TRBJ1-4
ASSLGSGLEKLF
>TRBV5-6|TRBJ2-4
ASSLDRLINIQY
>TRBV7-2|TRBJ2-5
ASSLKRGQGLETQY
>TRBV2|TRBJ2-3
ASSATGGSDTQY
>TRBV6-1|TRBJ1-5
ASSEAFRGKRGNQPQH
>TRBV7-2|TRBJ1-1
ASSLEGQGRWSEAF
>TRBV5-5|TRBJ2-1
ASSFFSYNEQF
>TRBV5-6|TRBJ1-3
ASSFVALGGSGNTIY
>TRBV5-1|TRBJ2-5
ASSPGLAGGKETQY
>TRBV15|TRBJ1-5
ATSRGTGDSNQPQH
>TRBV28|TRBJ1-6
ASSFESPSGYNSPLH
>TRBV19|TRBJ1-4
ASSIGGRTGNEKLF
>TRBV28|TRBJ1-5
ASSLGRKNQPQH
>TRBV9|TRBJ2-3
ASSSSGLAGATDTQY
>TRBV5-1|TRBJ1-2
ASSPEDSFYGYT
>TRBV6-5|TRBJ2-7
ASSYSMRGGSYEQY
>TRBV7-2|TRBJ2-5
ASSPRPPAPETQY
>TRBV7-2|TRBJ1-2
ASSSPGGAPYGYT
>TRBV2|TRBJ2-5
ASVQGGPQETQY
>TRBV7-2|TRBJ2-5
ASSSGPAGAQETQY
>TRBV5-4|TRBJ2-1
ASSLGLAGGRGEQF
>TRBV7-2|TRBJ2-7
ASSRRETTGLYEQY
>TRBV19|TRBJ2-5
ATYPKSLAGGQETQY
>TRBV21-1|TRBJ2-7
ASRVPARGHEQY
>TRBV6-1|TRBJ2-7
ASLAAYEQY
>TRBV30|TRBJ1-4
AWSEGLGAGEKLF
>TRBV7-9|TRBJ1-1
ASSGNRVGTEAF
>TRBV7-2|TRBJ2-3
ASSLTAITDTQY
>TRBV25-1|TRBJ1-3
ASSSDRGDGNTIY